This note documents a single T cell receptor (beta chain) sequence. The data were taken from a study of regulatory and conventional T cells in RAG deficiency. TCRdb's table, derived via immunoSEQ multiplex PCR, lists solely in-frame clones and lacks some. This table holds 5,500 to 8,500 clones, 82% found once. The V gene end was trimmed by 3 bases and the J gene end by 2 bases; junction bases not matched to a gene: 7. CDR3 length equals 15 residues. The germline CDR1 and CDR2 sequences are KGHSH and LQKENI. These same data were also listed under a study on regulatory T cells. That study reports: Amplification used 52 TRBV primers and 13 TRBJ primers.

The gene calls are TRBV18 and TRBJ2-7, with 7 positions matching TRBD1. This receptor was identified in a human donor in good health. Material: CD8+ T cells sorted from blood. The CDR3 region is CASSPETGVTYEQYF. CDR3 coding DNA: TGTGCCAGCTCACCTGAAACAGGGGTTACCTACGAGCAGTACTTC.